Below, 28 T cell receptor beta chains from the same sample are listed, as sequenced in a study of T cell responses to AZD1222 COVID-19 vaccine. Sequenced by immunoSEQ multiplex PCR; TCRdb stores in-frame clones only, minus some. The sample has about 140,000 clones; under 95% are singletons. Sequenced here: peripheral blood, sampled 28 days after the second AZD1222 dose. The receptors here all came from an adult who received the AZD1222 COVID-19 vaccine.

The chain has TRBV29-1 and TRBJ2-7, with D perhaps being TRBD1 or TRBD2 (6 bases each). The CDR3 has 14 amino acids. V was clipped by 6 bases and J by 2 bases, with 17 bases between them. Germline CDR1 SQVTM, CDR2 ANQGSEA. The CDR3 loop is CSVVQGTFPYEQYF. The CDR3 region has the DNA TGCAGCGTCGTCCAGGGGACTTTTCCCTACGAGCAGTACTTC.

The rearrangement uses TRBV6-2 or TRBV6-3 and TRBJ1-1; D unresolved. CDR3 size: 13 residues. Deletions cut 3 bases from V and 1 base from J, with 6 bases between. The germline V gene encodes CDR1 MNHEY and CDR2 SVGEGT. DNA of the CDR3: TGTGCCAGCAGTTATCTTAGGAACACTGAAGCTTTCTTT. This gives the protein CASSYLRNTEAFF.

The chain is built from TRBV21-1 and TRBJ1-5. TRBV21-1 is marked as a pseudogene. The CDR3 totals 12 residues. DNA for the CDR3: TGTGCCAGCCGGCAGTTGCGCCAGCCCCAGCATTTT. This sequence encodes CASRQLRQPQHF.

V usage is TRBV24-1 and J usage is TRBJ2-3, with D tentatively TRBD2 (6 bases). Trimming removed 5 bases at V and 3 bases at J, with 8 bases between. Germline V gives CDR1 KGHDR, CDR2 SFDVKD. There are 13 residues in the CDR3. In nucleotides, the CDR3 is TGTGCCACCAGTGGACTAGGTACAGATACGCAGTATTTT. The encoded protein is CATSGLGTDTQYF.

The rearrangement uses TRBV5-1 and TRBJ2-1; weak D call: TRBD2 (6 bases). This CDR3 has 12 amino acids. Germline V gene data show CDR1 as SGHRS and CDR2 as YFSETQ. The germline V and J ends were trimmed by 7 bases and 5 bases, with 10 bases remaining between them. The CDR3 reads CASLGLDNEQFF. CDR3 sequence (DNA): TGCGCCAGCCTGGGACTCGACAATGAGCAGTTCTTC. Full variable domain (missing parts from reference TRBV5-1 and TRBJ2-1): KAGVTQTPRYLIKTRGQQVTLSCSPISGHRSVSWYQQTPGQGLQFLFEYFSETQRNKGNFPGRFSGRQFSNSRSEMNVSTLELGDSALYLCASLGLDNEQFFGPGTRLTVL.

The chain combines TRBV3-1 (or the pseudogene TRBV3-2) with TRBJ1-5; no definite D call. The germline V gene encodes CDR1 LGHDT and CDR2 YNNKEL (reference sequence). The CDR3 covers 13 residues. Trimming pared 4 bases from V and 3 bases from J, leaving 7 bases between. CDR3 sequence: CASSPGNNQPQHF. CDR3 coding DNA: TGTGCCAGCAGCCCCGGAAACAATCAGCCCCAGCATTTT.

This clone was detected only once. The chain uses TRBV29-1 and TRBJ1-2; D is possibly TRBD1 (6 bases). V was shortened by 2 bases and J by 8 bases, with 21 bases between the two germline ends. Germline CDR1 and CDR2: SQVTM and ANQGSEA. The CDR3 is 15 amino acids. This CDR3 is CSVESKAGELRGYTF. The CDR3 nucleotides are TGCAGCGTTGAATCAAAGGCAGGGGAGTTGAGAGGCTACACCTTC.

This chain links TRBV6-5 with TRBJ1-1; D remains unclear. Germline CDR1 MNHEY, CDR2 SVGAGI. Trimming removed 7 bases from V and 0 bases from J, with 3 bases in between. The CDR3 loop spans 11 amino acids. CDR3 nucleotide sequence: TGTGCCAGCACCCTGAACACTGAAGCTTTCTTT. Protein: CASTLNTEAFF.

The V and J genes are TRBV29-1 and TRBJ2-5; 7 bases line up with TRBD2. V was clipped by 5 bases and J by 7 bases; unmatched bases: 4. The CDR3 consists of 11 residues. CDR1 SQVTM and CDR2 ANQGSEA come from the germline V gene. CDR3 in DNA: TGCAGCGTTAGCGGGGTTAGGACCCAGTACTTC. Translated, it gives CSVSGVRTQYF.

The chain is built from TRBV3-1 (or the pseudogene TRBV3-2) and TRBJ2-3; 8 nucleotides align to TRBD2. The germline CDR1 and CDR2 sequences are LGHDT and YNNKEL (reference sequence). The CDR3 extends over 13 amino acids. Trimming took 6 bases from V and 6 from J; bases not matched to a gene: 5. Here the CDR3 reads CASSAGGADTQYF. Here the CDR3 DNA reads TGTGCCAGCAGTGCCGGGGGGGCGGATACGCAGTATTTT.

The V gene is TRBV19, the J gene TRBJ1-4, with 7 bases that match TRBD1. Germline values: CDR1 LNHDA, CDR2 SQIVND (reference sequence). The J segment lost 5 bases and the V segment lost 5 bases, leaving 11 bases of the junction unmatched. The CDR3 totals 16 residues. CDR3 in amino acids: CASSPLYGQENEKLFF. The CDR3 bases are TGTGCCAGTAGTCCGTTGTATGGACAGGAGAATGAAAAACTGTTTTTT.

The rearrangement uses TRBV6-6 and TRBJ1-4; tentatively, D is TRBD1 (5 bases). CDR1 and CDR2 from the germline V gene are MNHNY and SVGAGI (reference sequence). The CDR3 has 14 amino acids. V dropped 2 bases and J dropped 7 bases, with 11 bases sitting between them. CDR3 nucleotide sequence: TGTGCCAGCAGTTACCGCCAGGGAGTTGAAAAACTGTTTTTT. This gives the protein CASSYRQGVEKLFF.

This rearrangement joins TRBV5-1 to TRBJ2-1; no firm D call. The CDR3 has 13 residues. Deletions cut 1 base from V and 8 bases from J, with 10 bases between. CDR1 and CDR2 from the germline V gene are SGHRS and YFSETQ. The CDR3 spells CASSLWAGYEQFF. CDR3 DNA: TGCGCCAGCAGCTTGTGGGCAGGCTATGAGCAGTTCTTC.

The V and J genes are TRBV11-1 and TRBJ2-7; TRBD1 is a possible D gene (6 bases). V was cut by 3 bases and J by 1 base, with 7 bases left in between. There are 13 residues in the CDR3. The germline gives CDR1 SGHAT, CDR2 FQDESV (reference sequence). The CDR3 reads CASSFTGSYEQYF. The DNA of the CDR3 is TGTGCCAGCAGCTTTACAGGGTCCTACGAGCAGTACTTC. Full variable domain (missing parts from reference TRBV11-1 and TRBJ2-7): EAEVAQSPRYKITEKSQAVAFWCDPISGHATLYWYRQILGQGPELLVQFQDESVVDDSQLPKDRFSAERLKGVDSTLKIQPAELGDSAMYLCASSFTGSYEQYFGPGTRLTVT.

This clone is a singleton in its sample. Here the CDR3 DNA reads TGCGCCAGCAGCCCTACAGGGGTCTATGGCTACACCTTC. Its translation is CASSPTGVYGYTF. The genes are TRBV5-1 and TRBJ1-2; 7 nucleotides align to TRBD1. This CDR3 contains 13 residues. The germline V gene encodes CDR1 SGHRS and CDR2 YFSETQ. V lost 4 bases and J lost 4; bases outside the gene matches: 4. The full variable domain, completed using reference TRBV5-1 and TRBJ1-2, is KAGVTQTPRYLIKTRGQQVTLSCSPISGHRSVSWYQQTPGQGLQFLFEYFSETQRNKGNFPGRFSGRQFSNSRSEMNVSTLELGDSALYLCASSPTGVYGYTFGSGTRLTVV.

The rearrangement joins TRBV5-4 to TRBJ2-7; 7 bases align to TRBD2. CDR3 length equals 15 residues. V dropped 2 bases and J dropped 0; count of bases not matched to a gene: 5. Germline V lookup: CDR1 SGHNT, CDR2 YYREEE (reference sequence). The CDR3: CASSFLSGGSYEQYF. In DNA, the CDR3 is TGTGCCAGCAGCTTCTTATCGGGGGGCTCCTACGAGCAGTACTTC.

The J gene is TRBJ2-5, the V gene TRBV12-5; 10 positions match TRBD1. CDR3 length equals 18 residues. After removal of 5 bases from V and 4 bases from J, the junction contained 16 bases not matched to a gene. CDR1 and CDR2 from the germline V gene are LGHNT and FRNRAP. CDR3 in amino acids: CASGPLSLGQGLSETQYF. The CDR3 DNA reads as TGTGCTAGTGGTCCGCTCTCTTTGGGACAGGGGTTATCAGAGACCCAGTACTTC. Drawing the rest from reference TRBV12-5 and TRBJ2-5, the complete variable domain is DARVTQTPRHKVTEMGQEVTMRCQPILGHNTVFWYRQTMMQGLELLAYFRNRAPLDDSGMPKDRFSAEMPDATLATLKIQPSEPRDSAVYFCASGPLSLGQGLSETQYFGPGTRLLVL.

The chain links TRBV5-4 to TRBJ2-2, with a possible D match to TRBD2 (6 bases). V was trimmed by 2 bases and J by 7 bases, leaving 12 bases between them. This CDR3 has 14 amino acids. Germline CDR1 reads SGHNT; CDR2 reads YYREEE (reference sequence). DNA for the CDR3: TGTGCCAGCAGCTTCGGGGGAGACAGCGGGGAGCTGTTTTTT. Translated, it gives CASSFGGDSGELFF.

The rearrangement joins TRBV5-1 to TRBJ1-3; 7 bases map to TRBD1. The germline V gene encodes CDR1 SGHRS and CDR2 YFSETQ. J lost 0 bases, V lost 6 bases, and 6 bases had no gene match. This CDR3 is 15 amino acids long. CDR3 loop: CASKLTGISGNTIYF. CDR3 coding DNA: TGCGCCAGCAAACTGACAGGGATCTCTGGAAACACCATATATTTT.

The rearrangement uses TRBV3-1 (or the pseudogene TRBV3-2) and TRBJ2-5; D is unresolved. This CDR3 is 12 amino acids long. The germline gives CDR1 LGHDT, CDR2 YNNKEL (reference sequence). V was clipped by 3 bases and J by 5 bases, with 7 bases between them. Here the CDR3 DNA reads TGTGCCAGCAGCCATCTGGGGGAGACCCAGTACTTC. It translates to CASSHLGETQYF.

This chain joins TRBV12-3 or TRBV12-4 and TRBJ2-1; a possible D gene is TRBD1 (6 bases). The CDR3 runs to 13 residues. Between the trimmed V and J ends, which lost 2 bases and 6 bases, there was a span of 8 bases. CDR3 sequence: CASSLQGPNEQFF. The DNA for the CDR3 is TGTGCCAGCAGTTTACAGGGGCCCAATGAGCAGTTCTTC.

The CDR3 spells CASSQRETQYF. The CDR3, as DNA: TGTGCCAGCAGCCAACGGGAGACCCAGTACTTC. The gene calls are TRBV16 and TRBJ2-5; D remains ambiguous. Germline V gives CDR1 KGHSY, CDR2 FQNENV. The V end was cut by 2 bases, the J end by 5 bases, with 3 bases between. This CDR3 spans 11 amino acids.

The chain couples TRBV13 to TRBJ2-1; TRBD2 matches at 11 bases. V was pared by 2 bases and J by 7 bases, with 7 bases of the junction left unmatched. The germline gives CDR1 PRHDT, CDR2 FYEKMQ (reference sequence). There are 16 residues in the CDR3. The DNA for the CDR3 is TGTGCCAGCAGCTTATCTAGCGGGGGGCCCTGGAATGAGCAGTTCTTC. Translating gives CASSLSSGGPWNEQFF.

The chain employs TRBV3-1 (or the pseudogene TRBV3-2) and TRBJ1-3, with a weak D call TRBD1 (5 bases). From germline, CDR1 is LGHDT and CDR2 YNNKEL (reference sequence). This CDR3 is built from 14 residues. Deletions cut 3 bases from V and 9 bases from J, with 15 bases between. The CDR3 spells CASSHQGSGGTIYF. In DNA, the CDR3 is TGTGCCAGCAGCCATCAAGGATCCGGGGGCACCATATATTTT.

The chain is built from TRBV7-9 and TRBJ1-1; no reliable D call. There are 14 residues in the CDR3. In germline, CDR1 is SEHNR, CDR2 FQNEAQ (reference sequence). The V gene lost 5 bases and the J gene lost 1 base, with 11 bases spanning the gap. The CDR3 DNA follows: TGTGCCAGCAGCGCCGGCGGTGCGAACACTGAAGCTTTCTTT. It translates to CASSAGGANTEAFF.

The rearrangement joins TRBV2 to TRBJ2-2; D is perhaps TRBD1 (6 bases). CDR3 length equals 14 residues. Germline assignment: CDR1 SNHLY and CDR2 FYNNEI. Trimming took 7 bases from V and 2 from J, leaving 11 bases between them. The CDR3 DNA sequence: TGTGCCAGCATGGGGACATACAACACCGGGGAGCTGTTTTTT. This encodes CASMGTYNTGELFF.

This clone was seen only once. V gene TRBV3-1 (or the pseudogene TRBV3-2) combines with J gene TRBJ1-5; D is unresolved. V was trimmed by 2 bases and J by 9 bases, leaving 11 bases between them. This CDR3 has 13 residues. CDR1 is LGHDT, CDR2 YNNKEL, per germline (reference sequence). The CDR3 coding sequence is TGTGCCAGCAGCCAACTAGGCGGAAGGCCCCAGCATTTT. Amino acids: CASSQLGGRPQHF.

In this sample, this clone is medium-sized. The chain combines TRBV12-3 or TRBV12-4 with TRBJ2-7; D is perhaps TRBD2 (5 bases). CDR3 size: 13 residues. V lost 6 bases and J 7 bases, leaving 16 bases between the germline ends. In nucleotides, the CDR3 is TGTGCCAGCAGCCCCCTGACTACGATAGAGCAGTACTTC. It specifies CASSPLTTIEQYF.